The source of this TCR beta chain is a study of blood T cell repertoires in COVID-19 (dated by TCRdb to about 2020). Concerning the study at large: Samples covering the acute and convalescent phases of COVID-19 were provided by collaborators in the United States, Italy and Spain. The prospective study material was composed of cDNA or gDNA derived from T cells, B-cell-depleted T cells, or PBMCs. Deeply sampled blood TCRbeta repertoires from subjects exposed to, actively infected with, or recovered from COVID-19 were included in the dataset. A freely available public database, intended as a resource for researchers studying the immune response to SARS-CoV-2, is where the repertoires were released. The samples were drawn from two sources: the first 160 participants of the ongoing ImmuneRACE study, and fewer than 1,500 subjects contributed by 6 global collaborators. Sample metadata almost always included a de-identified subject ID, COVID-19 status, age in years and sex. Where HLA class I and class II types were available, the types were taken from metadata supplied by the sample provider, not from assay-based typing.

General findings and caveats noted by the study authors: The quantity of clinical and demographic metadata differed by source and by participant and was supplied without curation.

TCRbeta CDR3 regions were amplified from genomic DNA using the immunoSEQ Assay, a bias-controlled multiplex PCR. In the paper's pipeline: Within the assay, amplification of reference gene primers was used to estimate how many nucleated cells each sample contained. To quantify the absolute abundance of each unique TCRbeta CDR3 rearrangement, sequence reads were collapsed and filtered. Productive Simpson clonality was computed per sample as the square root of Simpson's diversity index over productive rearrangements. TCRdb took over this immuneACCESS table, retaining in-frame rearrangements with V and J assigned. Such tables are incomplete; in checked studies, under half of the missing clones stem from an unresolved V gene, and the remainder is unexplained. That table is the source of V, J and clone size, and D and trimming were worked out from the DNA. The sample table lists about 52,000 clones, approximately 83% of them with a count of one. The top ten constitute 6.9% of the sample.

Concerning this clone itself: No antigen is known for it. The sample holds no much larger clone one base away, and base qualities are not on file.

The collaborating institutions used their own protocols to collect whole blood in K2EDTA tubes. For TCRbeta analysis, collaborators shipped samples in one of three forms: frozen whole blood, isolated PBMCs, or DNA extracted from either of those sample types. Counted from cysteine to phenylalanine, this CDR3 has 13 amino acids. Left in the record is the CDR3 DNA by itself, 39 bases read in frame from the first base. From the germline V gene, CDR1 is SGHDN and CDR2 is FVKESK. V loses 4 bases of germline sequence and J loses 9 bases, and the interval between the two ends is 13 bases. The clonotype comes from a man between 65 and 79 years old with active COVID-19. In this chain, TRBV14 is recombined with TRBJ2-1; D gene: possibly TRBD2, on 7 matching bases. Sequencing input: peripheral blood. This receptor has the CDR3 CASSLRGAVEQFF. The sequenced DNA is TGTGCCAGCAGCCTTCGGGGGGCCGTTGAGCAGTTCTTC.